A single T cell receptor beta chain is shown here with its context. This clonotype has ten or more counts. No cognate antigen has been identified for it. No quality values exist for individual bases; no much larger clone is one base distant. The record originates from a study of T-cell reconstitution after alpha-beta-depleted transplantation in children (dated by TCRdb to 2016 to 2018). Study-wide context: Using TCR repertoire profiling, the study quantitatively followed how T-cell immune reconstitution unfolded in children after TCRalphabeta/CD19-depleted allogeneic hematopoietic cell transplantation.

There are 14 amino acids in the CDR3, from cysteine to phenylalanine inclusive. The entry retains the CDR3 DNA only, 42 bases that are in frame from base 1. At the junction V is shortened by 6 bases and J by 4 bases; bases outside the gene matches: 5. Sequences SNHLY (CDR1) and FYNNEI (CDR2) are obtained from the germline V gene. The method was PCR. The sample was run on an Illumina HiSeq 2500. To normalize quantification of the TCRbeta repertoire, the TCR libraries were built with molecular barcoding that relied on unique molecular identifiers. TCRdb trimmed the raw reads at Q25, called clones with MiXCR and kept productive beta chains. Records with the same CDR3 protein are collapsed into one entry carrying the most frequent genes and DNA. For this sample the table gives 200,000 to 250,000 distinct CDR3 sequences, of which about a tenth were detected only once. The top ten constitute around 6.2% of the sample.

Sample: PBMCs from the stem cell graft donor, taken from the stem cell graft. This TCR was sampled from a human donor who donated a stem cell graft to a child with acute lymphoblastic leukemia. The chain links TRBV2 with TRBJ2-3; TRBD1 agrees with 9 junctional bases. CDR3 reads: CASRDRGNADTQYF. The DNA sequence reads TGTGCCAGCAGGGACAGGGGTAACGCAGATACGCAGTATTTT.